This entry lists 21 T cell receptor beta chains sequenced from one sample in a study of blood T cell repertoires in COVID-19. TCRdb's table, derived via immunoSEQ multiplex PCR, lists solely in-frame clones and lacks some. This sample has 250,000 or so clones; about four fifths occur once, and the top ten carry about 1.7%. The material sequenced was PBMCs or T cells enriched from blood (not recorded which). These receptor sequences come from a man in his sixties who had recovered from COVID-19.

This clone came up a few times. The chain uses TRBV6-5 and TRBJ1-3; D might be TRBD1 (5 bases). The germline CDR1 and CDR2 sequences are MNHEY and SVGAGI. The CDR3 runs 15 residues. Trimming took off 2 bases at V and 2 bases at J, with 10 bases between the two ends. The CDR3 sequence is CASSYHQGTGNTIYF. CDR3 DNA: TGTGCCAGCAGTTACCATCAGGGTACTGGAAACACCATATATTTT.

This chain uses TRBV7-2 with TRBJ2-7, with TRBD2 identical over 14 bases. This CDR3 has 15 residues. CDR1 and CDR2 (germline): SGHTA, FQGNSA. J was trimmed by 5 bases and V by 3 bases; bases with no gene match: 3. The CDR3 spells CASSLGLAGANEQYF. In DNA, the CDR3 is TGTGCCAGCAGCTTGGGACTAGCGGGGGCCAACGAGCAGTACTTC. The full variable domain, with the rest looked up from reference TRBV7-2 and TRBJ2-7, is GAGVSQSPSNKVTEKGKDVELRCDPISGHTALYWYRQSLGQGLEFLIYFQGNSAPDKSGLPSDRFSAERTGGSVSTLTIQRTQQEDSAVYLCASSLGLAGANEQYFGPGTRLTVT.

This chain uses TRBV3-1 (or the pseudogene TRBV3-2) with TRBJ2-1, with 7 positions matching TRBD2. The germline V gene has CDR1 LGHDT and CDR2 YNNKEL (reference sequence). Losses at the gene ends were 4 bases for V and 3 bases for J; bases not matched to a gene: 3. This CDR3 spans 14 amino acids. The CDR3 here is CASSRGLVYNEQFF. The CDR3, as DNA: TGTGCCAGCAGCCGTGGACTAGTCTACAATGAGCAGTTCTTC.

The V gene is TRBV18, the J gene TRBJ1-1, with 7 bases that match TRBD1. V shed 4 bases, J shed 5 bases, and the junction held 7 bases outside the gene matches. This CDR3 contains 14 residues. Germline-derived CDR1 and CDR2 are KGHSH and LQKENI. CDR3 nucleotide sequence: TGTGCCAGCTCACTCACAGGGGTAGGAACTGAAGCTTTCTTT. This translates into CASSLTGVGTEAFF.

The V gene is TRBV6-6, the J gene TRBJ1-1; 8 bases are shared with TRBD1. J was trimmed by 1 base and V by 7 bases; bases with no gene match: 11. The CDR3 spans 16 residues. The germline gives CDR1 MNHNY, CDR2 SVGAGI (reference sequence). The CDR3 region is CASTNRPRGQNTEAFF. Here the CDR3 DNA reads TGTGCCAGCACCAATAGACCCAGGGGGCAGAACACTGAAGCTTTCTTT.

The CDR3 nucleotides read TGCGCCAGCAGCCAAGGGGTCAGGACTAGCGGGGGCGATGAGCAGTTCTTC. It specifies CASSQGVRTSGGDEQFF. The chain recombines TRBV4-3 with TRBJ2-1; the match to TRBD2 covers 13 bases. Germline-derived CDR1 and CDR2 are LGHNA and YSLEER. The V segment lost 1 base and the J segment 8 bases; nucleotides outside the gene matches: 8. The CDR3 loop spans 17 amino acids.

This sequence joins TRBV11-1 and TRBJ1-6, with 8 positions matching TRBD1. Per the germline V gene, CDR1 is SGHAT and CDR2 is FQDESV (reference sequence). The CDR3 runs 14 residues. The trim removed 5 bases at V and 11 bases at J, leaving 8 bases unmatched. This CDR3 reads CASSLRTGFAPLHF. The DNA of the CDR3 is TGTGCCAGCAGCCTACGGACAGGGTTTGCACCCCTCCACTTT.

The V and J genes are TRBV11-3 and TRBJ2-5; TRBD1 agrees at 8 bases. Germline CDR1 is SGHNT and CDR2 is YENEEA. V shed 1 base and J 9 bases; nucleotides not matched to a gene: 7. This CDR3 has 14 residues. CDR3 region: CASSLAQGVAAQYF. The CDR3 DNA is TGTGCCAGCAGCTTAGCACAGGGGGTGGCGGCCCAGTACTTC. Combining the CDR3 with reference TRBV11-3 and TRBJ2-5 gives the whole variable domain EAGVVQSPRYKIIEKKQPVAFWCNPISGHNTLYWYLQNLGQGPELLIRYENEEAVDDSQLPKDRFSAERLKGVDSTLKIQPAELGDSAVYLCASSLAQGVAAQYFGPGTRLLVL.

J is TRBJ1-5 and V is TRBV15, with TRBD1 as a possible D gene (5 bases). CDR1 and CDR2 from the germline V gene are LNHNV and YYDKDF (reference sequence). The CDR3 has 15 amino acids. Trimming removed 1 base from V and 5 bases from J, with 12 bases in between. The DNA of the CDR3 is TGTGCCACCAGCAGAGTTGGAGGGGAGGATCAGCCCCAGCATTTT. Encoded protein: CATSRVGGEDQPQHF.

The rearrangement joins TRBV5-5 to TRBJ2-7, with 10 bases identical to TRBD1. The ends lost 4 bases at V and 3 bases at J; junction bases unmatched: 10. Germline V CDR1 and CDR2: SGHKS, YYEKEE (reference sequence). This CDR3 contains 16 residues. The CDR3 region has the DNA TGTGCCAGCAGCAAGAGTCCCGGGACAGGGGACTACGAGCAGTACTTC. Encoded protein: CASSKSPGTGDYEQYF.

J is TRBJ2-1 and V is TRBV19; D remains ambiguous. The CDR3 has 13 amino acids. In germline, CDR1 is LNHDA, CDR2 SQIVND (reference sequence). Trimming shortened V by 4 bases and J by 4 bases, and 8 bases separated the two germline ends. In DNA form, the CDR3 reads TGTGCCAGTAGTACCGACATTTACAATGAGCAGTTCTTC. Amino acids: CASSTDIYNEQFF.

V usage is TRBV5-1 and J usage is TRBJ2-3; TRBD2 matches 10 bases. Germline-derived CDR1 and CDR2 are SGHRS and YFSETQ. The junction had 4 bases not matched to a gene; V was cut back by 3 bases and J by 0 bases. CDR3 size: 16 residues. In nucleotides, the CDR3 is TGCGCCAGCAGCTCGGGACTAGCGACTAGCACAGATACGCAGTATTTT. Its protein product is CASSSGLATSTDTQYF. The variable domain in full, with the rest retrieved from reference TRBV5-1 and TRBJ2-3, is KAGVTQTPRYLIKTRGQQVTLSCSPISGHRSVSWYQQTPGQGLQFLFEYFSETQRNKGNFPGRFSGRQFSNSRSEMNVSTLELGDSALYLCASSSGLATSTDTQYFGPGTRLTVL.

V usage is TRBV7-9 and J usage is TRBJ1-1, with D tentatively TRBD1 (5 bases). The CDR3 extends over 16 amino acids. Trimming took 6 bases from V and 5 from J, leaving 22 bases between them. Germline V CDR1 and CDR2: SEHNR, FQNEAQ (reference sequence). CDR3 nucleotides: TGTGCCAGCAGATTGAGTACAGGTATTCTTGGGACTGAAGCTTTCTTT. It codes for CASRLSTGILGTEAFF.

V usage is TRBV18 and J usage is TRBJ1-2, with D possibly matching TRBD1 (6 bases). The V and J ends lost 2 bases and 5 bases respectively, with 15 bases between them. The germline gives CDR1 KGHSH, CDR2 LQKENI. There are 15 residues in the CDR3. The CDR3 region is CASSPYPDTGYGYTF. CDR3 sequence (DNA): TGTGCCAGCTCACCATATCCTGATACAGGGTATGGCTACACCTTC.

The rearrangement uses TRBV7-9 and TRBJ2-1; 10 bases map to TRBD1. The CDR3 has 16 amino acids. Per germline, CDR1 SEHNR and CDR2 FQNEAQ (reference sequence). V trimming: 2 bases; J trimming: 4 bases; junction bases outside the gene matches: 5. CDR3 loop: CASSLRGTGEYNEQFF. The CDR3 DNA follows: TGTGCCAGCAGCTTACGTGGGACAGGGGAGTACAATGAGCAGTTCTTC.

The V gene is TRBV6-5, the J gene TRBJ2-7, with TRBD1 matching 7 bases. Per the germline V gene, CDR1 is MNHEY and CDR2 is SVGAGI. There are 14 residues in the CDR3. The V and J ends lost 5 bases and 3 bases, in that order; junction bases with no gene match: 7. The CDR3 nucleotides read TGTGCCAGCAGTCCCTGGGCAGGGGGCTACGAGCAGTACTTC. Translating it yields CASSPWAGGYEQYF.

CDR3 nucleotide sequence: TGTGCCAGCGGGACAGGGGCTTCTGGAAACACCATATATTTT. It translates to CASGTGASGNTIYF. The J gene is TRBJ1-3, the V gene TRBV5-8; 10 nucleotides agree with TRBD1. The CDR3 runs to 14 residues. J lost 1 base, V lost 7 bases, and 2 bases had no gene match. Germline loops: CDR1 SGHTS, CDR2 YDEGEE.

V gene TRBV11-3 combines with J gene TRBJ1-6; TRBD1 agrees at 7 bases. Germline trimming cut 6 bases from V and 9 bases from J; bases unmatched to any gene: 11. Per the germline V gene, CDR1 is SGHNT and CDR2 is YENEEA. The CDR3 is 15 amino acids. The CDR3 sequence: CASSSRQGLVSPLHF. The DNA for the CDR3 is TGTGCCAGCAGTTCCCGACAGGGACTGGTTTCACCCCTCCACTTT.

This chain links TRBV29-1 with TRBJ2-1; TRBD2 matches at 11 bases. Germline trimming cut 4 bases from V and 4 bases from J; bases unmatched to any gene: 9. This CDR3 contains 16 residues. CDR1 SQVTM and CDR2 ANQGSEA come from the germline V gene. The CDR3 loop reads CSVARTSGGPYNEQFF. CDR3 DNA: TGCAGCGTTGCCCGAACTAGCGGGGGACCGTACAATGAGCAGTTCTTC.

The chain combines TRBV5-4 with TRBJ1-4; possibly TRBD1 for D (6 bases). The germline V and J ends were trimmed by 2 bases and 8 bases, with 10 bases remaining between them. CDR1 is SGHNT and CDR2 is YYREEE in the germline V gene (reference sequence). The CDR3 is 13 residues long. Here the CDR3 reads CASSFNRDEKLFF. CDR3 DNA sequence: TGTGCCAGCAGCTTTAACAGGGACGAAAAACTGTTTTTT.

The chain joins TRBV6-2 or TRBV6-3 to TRBJ1-3; D uncertain. Trimming took 5 bases from V and 1 from J, leaving 9 bases between them. The CDR3 loop spans 14 amino acids. Per the germline V gene, CDR1 is MNHEY and CDR2 is SVGEGT. The DNA of the CDR3 is TGTGCCAGCAGTGCCGACACGTCTGGAAACACCATATATTTT. Its protein is CASSADTSGNTIYF.